This entry lists 2 T cell receptor beta chains sequenced from one sample in a study of cytomegalovirus exposure and HLA in healthy donors. Primers for the PCR totalled 60 Vbeta and 13 Jbeta. The table came from immunoSEQ multiplex PCR; TCRdb's copy has only in-frame clones and leaves some out. The table shows some 190,000 clones, with around 75% occurring only once. The sequenced sample consisted of PBMCs. Receptor source: a young woman in good health and CMV-seropositive.

The chain employs TRBV5-4 and TRBJ2-7, with 8 positions matching TRBD2. Trimming cost V 4 bases and J 1 base; bases outside gene matches: 7. CDR1 and CDR2 from the germline V gene are SGHNT and YYREEE (reference sequence). CDR3 length: 15 residues. CDR3 residues: CASSPSGPTSYEQYF. The DNA of the CDR3 is TGTGCCAGCAGCCCTAGCGGGCCGACTTCCTACGAGCAGTACTTC.

V and J are TRBV5-6 and TRBJ2-5; 7 bases match TRBD2. The germline V gene encodes CDR1 SGHDT and CDR2 YYEEEE. Losses at the gene ends were 1 base for V and 5 bases for J; bases not matched to a gene: 11. CDR3 length: 16 residues. The CDR3 region has the DNA TGTGCCAGCAGCTTGCGGGGAGCGGGAACGGGGGAGACCCAGTACTTC. Its translation is CASSLRGAGTGETQYF.